A single sample gave rise to the 27 T cell receptor beta chains below, sequenced in a study of neurological immune-mediated disorders. MiXCR, applied by TCRdb to the 5' RACE reads, yields one record per CDR3 protein. This sample yields some 100,000 distinct CDR3 sequences, of which roughly an eighth are seen a single time; approximately 5% belongs to the top ten. This sample's time point: longitudinal time-point 2. Sequenced material: PBMCs. Source of these receptors: a female donor with HTLV-1-associated myelopathy (HAM/TSP).

This clonotype was observed at least ten times. The rearrangement uses TRBV7-8 and TRBJ1-5; the match to TRBD1 covers 7 bases. Trimming at V came to 6 bases and at J to 7 bases, leaving 9 bases not matched to a gene. CDR1 is SGHVS, CDR2 FQNEAQ, per germline. The CDR3 has 14 amino acids. CDR3 DNA: TGTGCCAGCAGACACAGGGGCGGCGACCAGCCCCAGCATTTT. As protein: CASRHRGGDQPQHF.

Notes on this clonotype: A much larger clone lies one base from this, so it may be a read error. The genes are TRBV7-9 and TRBJ2-2, with D possibly TRBD1 on 6 matching bases. Germline assignment: CDR1 SEHNR and CDR2 FQNEAQ (reference sequence). This CDR3 has 15 residues. CDR3 protein: CSGVLDRKNTGELFF. DNA for the CDR3: TGTTCCGGAGTCCTTGACAGGAAGAACACCGGGGAGCTGTTTTTT.

The chain is built from TRBV19 and TRBJ1-2; 10 bases line up with TRBD1. The length of the CDR3 is 13 residues. Germline V lookup: CDR1 LNHDA, CDR2 SQIVND (reference sequence). This CDR3 reads CVSSGQGLYGYTF. CDR3 nucleotides: TGTGTCAGCTCGGGACAGGGGCTCTATGGCTACACCTTC.

At least ten counts were recorded for this clonotype. The chain uses TRBV12-3 or TRBV12-4 and TRBJ1-6; no clear D. V lost 7 bases to trimming and J lost 10 bases, with 17 bases between them. The CDR3 contains 14 residues. As DNA, the CDR3 is TGTGCCAGCACCACGCGAGACACGGGGTCACCCCTCCACTTT. It translates to CASTTRDTGSPLHF.

This clonotype was seen many times. The chain couples TRBV11-2 to TRBJ2-3; TRBD2 is a possible D gene (5 bases). The CDR3 totals 17 residues. V lost 0 bases and J lost 4, with 17 bases in between. The germline V gene has CDR1 SGHAT and CDR2 FQNNGV. DNA of the CDR3: TGTGCCAGCAGCTTAGATCGGGAAAGGTTTCGAGCAGATACGCAGTATTTT. It codes for CASSLDRERFRADTQYF.

This clonotype showed up many times. The rearrangement uses TRBV25-1 and TRBJ2-7; 10 bases fit TRBD2. The germline CDR1 and CDR2 sequences are MGHDK and SYGVNS. V dropped 8 bases and J dropped 5; count of bases not matched to a gene: 9. The CDR3 has 14 residues. The chain's CDR3 is CASSPSGGGDEQYF. CDR3 sequence (DNA): TGTGCCAGCTCCCCGAGCGGGGGGGGGGACGAGCAGTACTTC.

This clonotype appeared many times. The V and J genes are TRBV24-1 and TRBJ2-3, with no clear D. V lost 9 bases and J lost 2, with 14 bases in between. From germline, CDR1 is KGHDR and CDR2 SFDVKD. The CDR3 has 14 residues. The CDR3 region has the DNA TGTGCCACCGCCTCCCTCCTAGACACAGATACGCAGTATTTT. Translated, it gives CATASLLDTDTQYF.

Turning to this clonotype: One end of the junction fails to match germline, which may point to a read error. The J gene is TRBJ2-7, the V gene TRBV5-1; D may be TRBD2 (5 bases). The V gene's germline CDR1 is SGHRS and CDR2 YFSETQ. This CDR3 has 13 residues. The CDR3: CASSLDPQERVAF. Here the CDR3 DNA reads TGCGCCAGCAGCTTGGATCCCCAGGAGAGGGTAGCGTTC.

The gene calls are TRBV5-1 and TRBJ2-7; D call uncertain. Per germline, CDR1 SGHRS and CDR2 YFSETQ. The V and J ends lost 5 bases and 2 bases respectively, with 11 bases between them. The CDR3 extends over 13 amino acids. CDR3 sequence (DNA): TGCGCCAGCAGACTGAGCCCTACCTACGAGCAGTACTTC. Protein sequence: CASRLSPTYEQYF.

The sample holds many counts of this clonotype. The chain has TRBV29-1 and TRBJ2-7; D uncertain. Between the trimmed V and J ends, which lost 4 bases and 3 bases, there was a span of 7 bases. CDR3 length: 11 residues. CDR1 SQVTM and CDR2 ANQGSEA come from the germline V gene. CDR3 coding DNA: TGCAGCGTTGTCAAGAGCTACGAGCAGTACTTC. Amino acids: CSVVKSYEQYF.

This clonotype was detected many times. This sequence joins TRBV20-1 and TRBJ2-3, with D perhaps given as TRBD1 or TRBD2 (6 bases each). Germline CDR1 and CDR2: DFQATT and SNEGSKA (reference sequence). This CDR3 contains 12 residues. The CDR3 bases are TGCGTCGGGGGCGGGGACACAGATACGCAGTATTTT. Translated: CVGGGDTDTQYF.

The chain employs TRBV2 and TRBJ2-1, with 13 bases identical to TRBD2. Trimming at V came to 6 bases and at J to 8 bases, leaving 4 bases not matched to a gene. Germline assignment: CDR1 SNHLY and CDR2 FYNNEI. This CDR3 has 14 residues. The CDR3 here is CASRELAGGDEQFF. CDR3 DNA: TGTGCCAGCAGAGAACTAGCGGGAGGGGATGAGCAGTTCTTC. The full variable domain, rest sourced from reference TRBV2 and TRBJ2-1, is EPEVTQTPSHQVTQMGQEVILRCVPISNHLYFYWYRQILGQKVEFLVSFYNNEISEKSEIFDDQFSVERPDGSNFTLKIRSTKLEDSAMYFCASRELAGGDEQFFGPGTRLTVL.

There are many counts of this clonotype. This CDR3 reads CASSPRDTNEQFF. CDR3 DNA sequence: TGTGCCAGCAGCCCCCGGGACACCAATGAGCAGTTCTTC. The chain joins TRBV7-7 to TRBJ2-1; D is perhaps TRBD1 (6 bases). Germline V gene lookup returns CDR1 SSHAT and CDR2 FNYEAQ (reference sequence). The CDR3 sequence is 13 residues long. Trimming left V 5 bases short and J 6 bases short, with 11 bases between. The full variable domain, its missing parts supplied by reference TRBV7-7 and TRBJ2-1, is GAGVSQSPRYKVTKRGQDVTLRCDPISSHATLYWYQQALGQGPEFLTYFNYEAQPDKSGLPSDRFSAERPEGSISTLTIQRTEQRDSAMYRCASSPRDTNEQFFGPGTRLTVL.

The CDR3: CASSSGLAGYEQYF. CDR3 bases: TGTGCCAGCAGCTCCGGACTAGCGGGGTACGAGCAGTACTTC. V and J are TRBV11-2 and TRBJ2-7; 12 bases line up with TRBD2. Looked up from germline, CDR1 is SGHAT and CDR2 is FQNNGV. This CDR3 contains 14 residues. Trimming removed 4 bases from V and 4 bases from J; junction bases left unmatched: 2.

This clonotype was detected many times. The chain couples TRBV24-1 to TRBJ2-1; 9 bases agree with TRBD1. Looked up from germline, CDR1 is KGHDR and CDR2 is SFDVKD. Germline trimming cut 3 bases from V and 0 bases from J; bases unmatched to any gene: 5. CDR3 length equals 17 residues. CDR3 region: CATSDLQGASSYNEQFF. The DNA of the CDR3 is TGTGCCACCAGTGATCTACAGGGGGCCAGCTCCTACAATGAGCAGTTCTTC.

About this clonotype: Relative to the germline gene, one junction end is altered; a read error may explain this. This chain joins TRBV5-1 and TRBJ2-7; 7 bases fit TRBD2. This CDR3 has 15 residues. Germline V CDR1 and CDR2: SGHRS, YFSETQ. CDR3 bases: TGCGCCAGCAGCTTGGTTAGCGGGCGCTCCGACGAGCAGTACTTC. It translates to CASSLVSGRSDEQYF.

This clonotype was picked up many times. The chain joins TRBV5-1 to TRBJ2-5; D is ambiguous. The germline gives CDR1 SGHRS, CDR2 YFSETQ. This CDR3 contains 14 residues. Deletions cut 1 base from V and 5 bases from J, with 12 bases between. The CDR3 region has the DNA TGCGCCAGCAGCTTGTCGGCGAATGGGGAGACCCAGTACTTC. Amino acids: CASSLSANGETQYF.

Ten or more counts support this clonotype. V and J are TRBV6-5 and TRBJ1-6, with a tentative D call TRBD1 (6 bases). Germline CDR1 reads MNHEY; CDR2 reads SVGAGI. CDR3 length: 15 residues. V lost 2 bases to trimming and J lost 7 bases, with 12 bases between them. CDR3 nucleotides: TGTGCCAGCAGTTACGCGGGGGCAGGAAATTCACCCCTCCACTTT. This encodes CASSYAGAGNSPLHF.

This clonotype has a count of ten or more. The chain has TRBV5-1 and TRBJ1-1; 10 bases fit TRBD1. The CDR3 totals 17 residues. Germline V gene data show CDR1 as SGHRS and CDR2 as YFSETQ. V lost 4 bases, J lost 1 base, and 10 bases stayed unmatched. CDR3 DNA: TGCGCCAGCAGCCCGGGACAGGGGATAGGGCGGAACACTGAAGCTTTCTTT. This translates into CASSPGQGIGRNTEAFF.

This clonotype was counted ten times or more. V gene TRBV4-1 combines with J gene TRBJ1-1; D gene unclear. Per germline, CDR1 MGHRA and CDR2 YSYEKL. The V end lost 4 bases, the J end lost 1 base, and 13 bases lay between the germline ends. The CDR3 has 15 residues. The CDR3 is CASSRPGTKNTEAFF. The DNA of the CDR3 is TGCGCCAGCAGCCGTCCGGGCACAAAGAACACTGAAGCTTTCTTT.

This clonotype was seen ten or more times. The rearrangement links TRBV12-3 or TRBV12-4 to TRBJ2-1; 9 bases are a match to TRBD1. The CDR3 length is 15 residues. The J segment lost 1 base and the V segment lost 6 bases, leaving 4 bases of the junction unmatched. The CDR3 here is CASRATGGSYNEQFF. The DNA for the CDR3 is TGTGCCAGCAGGGCGACAGGGGGATCCTACAATGAGCAGTTCTTC.

Many counts were recorded for this clonotype. The chain carries TRBV4-3 and TRBJ2-5; 7 nucleotides match TRBD1. CDR1 LGHNA and CDR2 YSLEER come from the germline V gene. The CDR3 has 14 amino acids. The J segment lost 9 bases and the V segment lost 3 bases, leaving 10 bases of the junction unmatched. DNA of the CDR3: TGCGCCAGCAGCCAGACAGGGAAGGGGGATGCCCAGTACTTC. It translates to CASSQTGKGDAQYF.

The V and J genes are TRBV5-6 and TRBJ2-1, with D possibly TRBD1 on 5 matching bases. Trimming took 4 bases from V and 4 from J, leaving 15 bases between them. The CDR3 consists of 15 residues. Looked up from germline, CDR1 is SGHDT and CDR2 is YYEEEE. CDR3 nucleotide sequence: TGTGCCAGCAGCGCCATAGGGGCACAATACAATGAGCAGTTCTTC. This codes for CASSAIGAQYNEQFF.

This clonotype was counted ten times or more. This sequence joins TRBV5-1 and TRBJ1-1; TRBD1 is a possible D gene (6 bases). CDR1 is SGHRS, CDR2 YFSETQ, per germline. Trimming removed 0 bases from V and 1 base from J, with 16 bases in between. The CDR3 length is 17 residues. CDR3 loop: CASSLEGFWGQNTEAFF. The CDR3 nucleotides are TGCGCCAGCAGCTTGGAGGGGTTCTGGGGGCAGAACACTGAAGCTTTCTTT. Full variable domain (remainder filled in from reference TRBV5-1 and TRBJ1-1): KAGVTQTPRYLIKTRGQQVTLSCSPISGHRSVSWYQQTPGQGLQFLFEYFSETQRNKGNFPGRFSGRQFSNSRSEMNVSTLELGDSALYLCASSLEGFWGQNTEAFFGQGTRLTVV.

The chain carries TRBV20-1 and TRBJ2-2; 7 bases match TRBD2. The CDR3 is 13 amino acids. With V trimmed by 5 bases and J by 4 bases, 4 bases remained unmatched. Germline assignment: CDR1 DFQATT and CDR2 SNEGSKA (reference sequence). The CDR3 region is CSAQRDFTGELFF. CDR3 coding DNA: TGCAGTGCTCAGCGGGATTTCACCGGGGAGCTGTTTTTT.

This clonotype was seen repeatedly, ten times or more. J is TRBJ1-1 and V is TRBV2, with a tentative D call TRBD1 (5 bases). The V end was cut by 2 bases, the J end by 4 bases, with 11 bases between. This CDR3 has 14 amino acids. Germline CDR1 and CDR2: SNHLY and FYNNEI. The CDR3 bases are TGTGCCAGCAGTGAACAGGGCGTGGCCACTGAAGCTTTCTTT. It translates to CASSEQGVATEAFF.

This clonotype was picked up many times. The V gene is TRBV28, the J gene TRBJ1-1; D may be TRBD1 (5 bases). Germline assignment: CDR1 MDHEN and CDR2 SYDVKM. The CDR3 is made up of 14 amino acids. Trimming stripped 2 bases from V and 4 bases from J, with 11 bases between. Here the CDR3 DNA reads TGTGCCAGCAGTTTACTCCAGGGTACCACTGAAGCTTTCTTT. The encoded protein is CASSLLQGTTEAFF.